This T cell receptor (beta chain) came from a study of kidney transplant recipient with SARS-CoV-2 infection. V was clipped by 1 base and J by 3 bases, with 12 bases between them. The CDR3 sequence is 15 residues long. Germline CDR1 SGHKS, CDR2 YYEKEE (reference sequence). This clonotype was seen repeatedly, ten times or more. TCRdb reprocessed the reads with MiXCR, giving one entry per CDR3 protein. The data contain approximately 240,000 distinct CDR3 sequences, more than 25% of them singletons. This material consisted of a blood sample, taken at baseline and between days 110 and 120 from a kidney transplant recipient. This TCR was sampled from a male patient between 25 and 39 years old who had COVID-19 and was a kidney transplant recipient. Some T cells could come from the graft donor. The chain combines TRBV5-5 with TRBJ2-3, with D perhaps TRBD2 (5 bases). DNA for the CDR3: TGTGCCAGCAGCTTGAAGTCCCGGGGAACAGATACGCAGTATTTT. It specifies CASSLKSRGTDTQYF.